One and the same sample provided the 4 T cell receptor beta chains below, sequenced in a study of response to subunit inactivated influenza vaccine. In TCRdb, the RT-PCR reads were re-called with MiXCR into one record per CDR3 protein. The table shows roughly 710,000 distinct CDR3 sequences, with around 13% occurring only once. The starting material was PBMCs from blood, obtained around 15 days before vaccination. The origin of the receptors is a man aged 50-59 years who received an inactivated influenza vaccine.

CDR3 bases: TGTGCCAGCAGCTCCGAAGGCCAGCGGGAGACCCAGTACTTC. Its translation is CASSSEGQRETQYF. V usage is TRBV7-9 and J usage is TRBJ2-5, with a possible D match to TRBD2 (5 bases). The CDR3 is made up of 14 amino acids. The V gene lost 4 bases and the J gene lost 5 bases, with 14 bases spanning the gap. In germline, CDR1 is SEHNR, CDR2 FQNEAQ (reference sequence).

There are many counts of this clonotype. The rearrangement links TRBV20-1 to TRBJ2-7; 9 positions agree with TRBD2. From germline, CDR1 is DFQATT and CDR2 SNEGSKA (reference sequence). The trim removed 6 bases at V and 6 bases at J, leaving 15 bases unmatched. The CDR3 length is 15 residues. The DNA of the CDR3 is TGCAGTGCCCCGTCTAGGCGGGAGGGTGGCATCGAGCAGTACTTC. It specifies CSAPSRREGGIEQYF.

This clonotype has only a few counts. This sequence joins TRBV10-3 and TRBJ1-2, with D unclear. The CDR3 contains 15 residues. The germline CDR1 and CDR2 sequences are ENHRY and SYGVKD. Trimming took 0 bases from V and 8 from J, leaving 16 bases between them. The CDR3 DNA reads TGTGCCATCAGTGAGTCAAAGGCGGGTCCTCGCGGCTACACCTTC. Protein: CAISESKAGPRGYTF.

This clonotype was detected only a few times. The chain couples TRBV4-3 to TRBJ1-2; D perhaps matches TRBD1 (6 bases). Per germline, CDR1 LGHNA and CDR2 YSLEER. V was clipped by 1 base and J by 5 bases, with 11 bases between them. CDR3 length: 14 residues. The CDR3 spells CASSQVQGYYGYTF. The CDR3 DNA follows: TGCGCCAGCAGCCAAGTCCAGGGGTATTATGGCTACACCTTC.